Listed below are T cell receptor beta chains from one sample, sequenced in a study of T cell repertoires in cytomegalovirus infection. Their antigen targets remain unknown. Via MiXCR, TCRdb re-called the reads, giving one row per CDR3 protein. The table shows 600,000 to 700,000 distinct CDR3 sequences, with 30% to 35% occurring only once. The material was cultured PBMCs, obtained from culture after CMV antigen stimulation. These receptors originate from a human donor in good health (CMV status not recorded). Some clones in this sample may be carry-over from other donors' samples. Each CDR3 is given with its conserved first and last residue. The order of the fields is clone size, D gene, V gene, CDR3 length, J gene, CDR3 DNA, CDR3 protein. A D gene is named only where the DNA matches it firmly. Where a row states a size, it is once, few, many or the class of an expanded clone; other rows omit it.

size: once
D: -
V: TRBV7-9
length: 14
J: TRBJ1-6
DNA: TGTGCCAGCAGCTTACGTTTTGAGGGATCACCCCTCCACTTT
CDR3: CASSLRFEGSPLHF

size: few
D: TRBD1
V: TRBV14
length: 15
J: TRBJ2-7
DNA: TGTGCCAGCAGCCATCCCGGGACAGGGTATTATGAGCAGTACTTC
CDR3: CASSHPGTGYYEQYF

size: -
D: TRBD1
V: TRBV7-8
length: 15
J: TRBJ2-5
DNA: TGTGCCAGCAGCTTAAGGCCAGGGGGACAAGAGACCCAGTACTTC
CDR3: CASSLRPGGQETQYF

size: few
D: -
V: TRBV6-2/TRBV6-3
length: 15
J: TRBJ2-3
DNA: TGTGCCAGCAGTTGGGACTCTTACAGGGCAGATACGCAGTATTTT
CDR3: CASSWDSYRADTQYF

size: few
D: TRBD2
V: TRBV4-1
length: 17
J: TRBJ2-7
DNA: TGCGCCAGCAGCCAAGATCAGGGCACTAGCGGGCGGTACGAGCAGTACTTC
CDR3: CASSQDQGTSGRYEQYF

size: few
D: -
V: TRBV7-6
length: 16
J: TRBJ2-2
DNA: -
CDR3: CASSSFRGRNTGELFF

size: few
D: -
V: TRBV20-1
length: 15
J: TRBJ1-3
DNA: TGCAGTGCTAGTTCCGGGTTCAGCTCTGGAAACACCATATATTTT
CDR3: CSASSGFSSGNTIYF

size: -
D: TRBD1
V: TRBV29-1
length: 12
J: TRBJ1-4
DNA: TGCAGCGTGGGCGGACAGGGCCTAAAACTGTTTTTT
CDR3: CSVGGQGLKLFF

size: many
D: -
V: TRBV7-6
length: 12
J: TRBJ1-6
DNA: TGTGCCAGCAGCTTATCTGATTCACCCCTCCACTTT
CDR3: CASSLSDSPLHF

size: few
D: -
V: TRBV6-6
length: 14
J: TRBJ1-1
DNA: TGTGCTGAGGGGGAGAGGGAGATGAACACTGAAGCTTTCTTT
CDR3: CAEGEREMNTEAFF

size: -
D: TRBD2
V: TRBV4-3
length: 16
J: TRBJ2-3
DNA: TGCGCCAGCAGCCAAGAGAGGGCGGGAGGGCCTGGTACGCAGTATTTT
CDR3: CASSQERAGGPGTQYF

size: few
D: -
V: TRBV2
length: 14
J: TRBJ1-4
DNA: TGTGCCAGCAGTGTTCTACCAACTAATGAAAAACTGTTTTTT
CDR3: CASSVLPTNEKLFF